Listed here are 16 T cell receptor beta chains from one sample, sequenced in a study of molecular identifiers for immune sequencing clone quantification (dated by TCRdb to between 2017 and 2018). Library preparation was by PCR. TCRdb shows the sequencer as Illumina HiSeq 4000. TCRdb redid the processing of the public reads, applying fastp at Q25 and MiXCR, and retained in-frame beta chains. Each entry is one CDR3 protein sequence, shown with its most common DNA and genes. The sample profile shows around 480,000 distinct CDR3 sequences; about a fifth of them were found once. More than 0.8% of the sample is taken by the ten largest. The sequencing sample was made of naive CD8+ T cells from blood, with Jurkat cell RNA spiked in. This sample's cell subset or site label indicates: FACS-sorted CD8+CD4-CCR7+CD45RA+ naive T cells. The receptors derive from a human donor in good health. Some libraries in this study had Jurkat cell RNA spiked in.

This chain joins TRBV14 and TRBJ2-7; D not certain. CDR3 length equals 15 residues. From germline, CDR1 is SGHDN and CDR2 FVKESK. Trimming took off 4 bases at V and 5 bases at J, with 18 bases between the two ends. CDR3 DNA sequence: TGTGCCAGCAGCCCGTCCGGCACAGTCGTCGACGAGCAGTACTTC. As protein: CASSPSGTVVDEQYF.

This clonotype was counted only a few times. The chain employs TRBV19 and TRBJ1-5; 11 bases map to TRBD1. The germline V gene encodes CDR1 LNHDA and CDR2 SQIVND (reference sequence). V dropped 5 bases and J dropped 2; count of bases not matched to a gene: 5. This CDR3 has 16 residues. The chain's CDR3 is CASSRDRGNGNQPQHF. Written as DNA, the CDR3 is TGTGCCAGTAGTCGGGACAGGGGGAACGGCAATCAGCCCCAGCATTTT.

This clonotype was seen ten or more times. The chain recombines TRBV12-3 or TRBV12-4 with TRBJ2-6; 8 bases line up with TRBD2. Trimming cost V 7 bases and J 4 bases; bases outside gene matches: 15. The CDR3 length is 18 residues. The CDR3 bases are TGTGCCAGCACCACGACAGGACTAGCTTGGTCCGGGGCCAACGTCCTGACTTTC. This encodes CASTTTGLAWSGANVLTF.

This clonotype was seen more than once but under ten times. The chain carries TRBV5-6 and TRBJ2-7; 8 bases map to TRBD2. With V trimmed by 0 bases and J by 5 bases, 7 bases remained unmatched. The germline CDR1 and CDR2 sequences are SGHDT and YYEEEE. The CDR3 length is 15 residues. Here the CDR3 reads CASSLASGSTNEQYF. As DNA, the CDR3 is TGTGCCAGCAGCTTGGCAAGCGGGAGTACCAACGAGCAGTACTTC. Filled out from reference TRBV5-6 and TRBJ2-7, the complete variable domain reads DAGVTQSPTHLIKTRGQQVTLRCSPKSGHDTVSWYQQALGQGPQFIFQYYEEEERQRGNFPDRFSGHQFPNYSSELNVNALLLGDSALYLCASSLASGSTNEQYFGPGTRLTVT.

J is TRBJ1-5 and V is TRBV27; tentatively, D is TRBD1 (5 bases). Deletions cut 8 bases from V and 1 base from J, with 15 bases between. CDR3 size: 15 residues. CDR1 is MNHEY and CDR2 is SMNVEV in the germline V gene (reference sequence). CDR3 sequence (DNA): TGTGCCAGCTCATTGACAGTCCAAAGCAATCAGCCCCAGCATTTT. It is translated as CASSLTVQSNQPQHF.

In regard to this clonotype: A clone one base away is much larger, so this may be a read error. The chain couples TRBV6-2 or TRBV6-3 to TRBJ2-1; tentative D call: TRBD1 (6 bases). This CDR3 has 16 amino acids. CDR1 MNHEY and CDR2 SVGEGT come from the germline V gene. CDR3 bases: TGTGCCAGCAGTTCCTGGACAGTAAGCTCCTACAATGAGCAGTCCTTC. It yields the protein CASSSWTVSSYNEQSF.

This clonotype was seen repeatedly, ten times or more. The V call is TRBV10-2, the J call TRBJ2-3; 11 bases fit TRBD2. This CDR3 region has 14 residues. Per germline, CDR1 WSHSY and CDR2 SAAADI. V shed 8 bases, J shed 2 bases, and the junction held 3 bases outside the gene matches. For the CDR3, the DNA is TGCGCCAGCTTAGCGGGGGGGACCACAGATACGCAGTATTTT. Protein sequence: CASLAGGTTDTQYF.

This clonotype was counted between two and nine times. V is TRBV19 and J is TRBJ2-2, with D maybe TRBD2 (6 bases). The CDR3 is made up of 15 amino acids. V lost 3 bases and J 2 bases, leaving 10 bases between the germline ends. Per the germline V gene, CDR1 is LNHDA and CDR2 is SQIVND (reference sequence). The CDR3 is CASSILASNTGELFF. In DNA, the CDR3 is TGTGCCAGTAGTATCCTAGCGAGCAACACCGGGGAGCTGTTTTTT.

The chain uses TRBV7-9 and TRBJ2-5, with no clear D. V was trimmed by 5 bases and J by 1 base, leaving 11 bases between them. The CDR3 is 14 residues long. Germline V gives CDR1 SEHNR, CDR2 FQNEAQ (reference sequence). Written as DNA, the CDR3 is TGTGCCAGCAGCCCCCCCGGGCCCCAAGAGACCCAGTACTTC. Its translation is CASSPPGPQETQYF.

The chain employs TRBV6-2 or TRBV6-3 and TRBJ2-7; TRBD1 matches 8 bases. From germline, CDR1 is MNHEY and CDR2 SVGEGT. This CDR3 has 15 amino acids. V lost 1 base to trimming and J lost 0 bases; unmatched junction nucleotides: 2. CDR3 bases: TGTGCCAGCAGTTACTGGACAGGGCGCTCCTACGAGCAGTACTTC. Translation: CASSYWTGRSYEQYF.

As to this clonotype: A much larger clone differs from this one at a single base, so this may be a read error. The chain carries TRBV7-9 and TRBJ2-2; D unclear. Germline V gives CDR1 SEHNR, CDR2 FQNEAQ (reference sequence). This CDR3 region has 14 residues. CDR3 in DNA: TGTGCCGGCAGCACGACACGTAACACCGGGGAGCTGTTTTTT. Its protein product is CAGSTTRNTGELFF. Filled out from reference TRBV7-9 and TRBJ2-2, the complete variable domain reads DTGVSQNPRHKITKRGQNVTFRCDPISEHNRLYWYRQTLGQGPEFLTYFQNEAQLEKSRLLSDRFSAERPKGSFSTLEIQRTEQGDSAMYLCAGSTTRNTGELFFGEGSRLTVL.

This clonotype has a count of ten or more. CDR3 sequence reads: CASSQERGTPNQPQHF. The DNA for the CDR3 is TGTGCCAGCAGCCAAGAGAGGGGGACTCCAAATCAGCCCCAGCATTTT. The chain carries TRBV4-2 and TRBJ1-5; TRBD1 is a possible D gene (6 bases). The germline CDR1 and CDR2 sequences are LGHNA and YNFKEQ. Trimming took 0 bases from V and 4 from J, leaving 13 bases between them. The CDR3 sequence is 16 residues long.

The genes are TRBV4-1 and TRBJ1-3; D not resolved. CDR1 is MGHRA and CDR2 is YSYEKL in the germline V gene. V gave up 6 bases and J gave up 0 bases, with 21 bases separating them. This CDR3 has 18 residues. CDR3 nucleotides: TGCGCCAGCAGACCCGACCGGTGGGCAGAGAGCTCTGGAAACACCATATATTTT. Protein sequence: CASRPDRWAESSGNTIYF.

This clonotype was seen a handful of times. This rearrangement joins TRBV15 to TRBJ2-7; the D is unclear. From germline, CDR1 is LNHNV and CDR2 YYDKDF (reference sequence). Trimming shortened V by 1 base and J by 3 bases, and 10 bases separated the two germline ends. The CDR3 runs 14 residues. The CDR3 region is CATSRAGPNYEQYF. For the CDR3, the DNA is TGTGCCACCAGCAGAGCCGGGCCCAACTACGAGCAGTACTTC.

There are many counts of this clonotype. The chain is built from TRBV7-2 and TRBJ2-3, with D maybe TRBD1 (5 bases). Germline values: CDR1 SGHTA, CDR2 FQGNSA. The germline V and J ends were trimmed by 2 bases and 0 bases, with 12 bases remaining between them. The CDR3 runs 16 residues. The CDR3 bases are TGTGCCAGCAGCTTACAGGACACCCTTAGCACAGATACGCAGTATTTT. Amino acids: CASSLQDTLSTDTQYF.

There are a few counts of this clonotype. At one end the junction does not follow the germline gene, possibly because of a read error. J is TRBJ2-2 and V is TRBV28; no firm D call. Germline CDR1 and CDR2: MDHEN and SYDVKM. The CDR3 loop spans 12 amino acids. CDR3 bases: TGTGTCAGCAGTTACGATTCCGGGGAGCTGTTTTTT. Translation: CVSSYDSGELFF. The full variable domain, with the rest looked up from reference TRBV28 and TRBJ2-2, is DVKVTQSSRYLVKRTGEKVFLECVQDMDHENMFWYRQDPGLGLRLIYFSYDVKMKEKGDIPEGYSVSREKKERFSLILESASTNQTSMYLCVSSYDSGELFFGEGSRLTVL.